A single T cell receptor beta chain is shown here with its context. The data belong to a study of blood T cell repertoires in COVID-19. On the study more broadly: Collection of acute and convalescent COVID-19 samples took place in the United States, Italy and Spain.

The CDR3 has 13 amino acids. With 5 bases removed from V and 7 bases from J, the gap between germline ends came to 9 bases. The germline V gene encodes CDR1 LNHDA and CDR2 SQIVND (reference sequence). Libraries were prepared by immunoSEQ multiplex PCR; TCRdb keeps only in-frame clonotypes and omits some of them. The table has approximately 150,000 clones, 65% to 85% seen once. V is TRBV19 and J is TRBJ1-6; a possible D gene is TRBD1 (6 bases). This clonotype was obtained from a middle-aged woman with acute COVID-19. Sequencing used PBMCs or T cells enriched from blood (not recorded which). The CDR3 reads CASSFDRNSPLHF. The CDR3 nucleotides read TGTGCCAGTAGTTTCGACAGGAATTCACCCCTCCACTTT.